The 29 T cell receptor beta chains below all came from one sample that was sequenced in a study of naive and memory T cell subsets. A UMI-containing oligonucleotide was joined by 3' ligation to the TCR cDNA template. Amplification of ligated cDNA took four PCR rounds with SP2 and nested alpha and beta constant primers. TCRdb reanalysed the 5' RACE reads using MiXCR and keeps one entry per CDR3 protein. Among about 57,000 distinct CDR3 sequences listed, more than 7.5% were seen once. The receptors stem from a female donor in good health.

The chain employs TRBV30 and TRBJ2-3, with D possibly matching TRBD2 (7 bases). Germline V gene lookup returns CDR1 GTSNPN and CDR2 SVGIG (reference sequence). The CDR3 contains 14 residues. Trimming shortened V by 2 bases and J by 0 bases, and 9 bases separated the two germline ends. This chain's CDR3 is CAWSRGASTDTQYF. CDR3 bases: TGTGCCTGGAGTCGGGGGGCTAGCACAGATACGCAGTATTTT.

This clonotype was observed a handful of times. J is TRBJ2-6 and V is TRBV12-3 or TRBV12-4; D ambiguous. V dropped 0 bases and J dropped 2 bases, with 5 bases sitting between them. The CDR3 totals 15 residues. Here the CDR3 reads CASSLAGTGANVLTF. The CDR3 DNA reads as TGTGCCAGCAGTTTAGCAGGGACTGGGGCCAACGTCCTGACTTTC.

This clonotype showed up many times. The V and J genes are TRBV7-6 and TRBJ2-6; 7 bases are a match to TRBD1. V dropped 1 base and J dropped 4; count of bases not matched to a gene: 22. The CDR3 extends over 22 amino acids. Germline V gene lookup returns CDR1 SGHVS and CDR2 FNYEAQ. CDR3 DNA: TGTGCCAGCAGCTTAGTCAGAGGGGAAAAACAGGGGATGACCGCCGGGGCCAACGTCCTGACTTTC. This translates into CASSLVRGEKQGMTAGANVLTF.

This clonotype was counted at least ten times. The genes are TRBV9 and TRBJ2-5, with TRBD2 as a possible D gene (6 bases). Trimming took 5 bases from V and 0 from J, leaving 14 bases between them. This CDR3 has 15 amino acids. Per germline, CDR1 SGDLS and CDR2 YYNGEE. The CDR3 region has the DNA TGTGCCAGCAGATCTCCGGGACTTGACCAAGAGACCCAGTACTTC. Amino acid sequence: CASRSPGLDQETQYF.

In its sample, this clonotype was seen many times. This sequence joins TRBV7-9 and TRBJ1-4; D gene ambiguous. V lost 4 bases to trimming and J lost 8 bases, with 8 bases between them. Germline V lookup: CDR1 SEHNR, CDR2 FQNEAQ (reference sequence). The CDR3 spans 12 residues. CDR3 nucleotides: TGTGCCAGCAGCTCTGTACGGGAAAAACTGTTTTTT. Protein sequence: CASSSVREKLFF.

In its sample, this clonotype was seen many times. The chain recombines TRBV12-3 or TRBV12-4 with TRBJ2-2; D is ambiguous. The V and J ends lost 6 bases and 6 bases respectively, with 8 bases between them. The CDR3 is 12 amino acids. The CDR3 DNA is TGTGCCAGCAGCCCATACGCCGGGGAGCTGTTTTTT. Its translation: CASSPYAGELFF.

Ten or more counts support this clonotype. The chain links TRBV18 to TRBJ2-5; unclear D gene. The V end was cut by 4 bases, the J end by 2 bases, with 8 bases between. The CDR3 has 13 amino acids. Germline CDR1 is KGHSH and CDR2 is LQKENI. CDR3 loop: CASSQGRQETQYF. The DNA of the CDR3 is TGTGCCAGCTCACAAGGACGACAAGAGACCCAGTACTTC.

Only a few counts were recorded for this clonotype. CDR3 bases: TGTGCCAGCAGACAAGACAGGGGAGGGTACAATGAGCAGTTCTTC. Its protein is CASRQDRGGYNEQFF. The chain couples TRBV6-5 to TRBJ2-1; D is perhaps TRBD1 (8 bases). This CDR3 is built from 15 residues. The germline V gene has CDR1 MNHEY and CDR2 SVGAGI. Trimming removed 6 bases at V and 4 bases at J, with 16 bases between.

This clonotype was seen many times. J is TRBJ1-3 and V is TRBV20-1; D uncertain. This CDR3 has 14 residues. With 3 bases removed from V and 7 bases from J, the gap between germline ends came to 16 bases. Germline CDR1 DFQATT, CDR2 SNEGSKA (reference sequence). As DNA, the CDR3 is TGCAGTGCTAGGACCCAGGAACTTTGGAACACCATATATTTT. Its protein product is CSARTQELWNTIYF.

In nucleotides, the CDR3 is TGTGCCAGCAGGGGGGCGCGGAGCACAGATACGCAGTATTTT. Translating gives CASRGARSTDTQYF. The chain links TRBV2 to TRBJ2-3, with a weak D call TRBD1 (6 bases). Germline V gene data show CDR1 as SNHLY and CDR2 as FYNNEI. The CDR3 extends over 14 amino acids. V lost 6 bases and J 0 bases, leaving 10 bases between the germline ends.

This clonotype appeared many times. The chain links TRBV24-1 to TRBJ2-5; D is ambiguous. The ends were cut back, 6 bases at V and 5 bases at J, with 12 bases in the middle. CDR1 and CDR2 from the germline V gene are KGHDR and SFDVKD. The CDR3 is 13 residues long. In DNA form, the CDR3 reads TGTGCCACCAGTCTCTGGGCCGGGGAGACCCAGTACTTC. It yields the protein CATSLWAGETQYF.

In this sample, this clonotype turned up a few times. V usage is TRBV5-4 and J usage is TRBJ2-6, with D tentatively TRBD2 (7 bases). Trimming took 2 bases from V and 4 from J, leaving 13 bases between them. The germline CDR1 and CDR2 sequences are SGHNT and YYREEE (reference sequence). The CDR3 spans 16 residues. CDR3 coding DNA: TGTGCCAGCAGCTTCGGGGGGCACGAGGGGGCCAACGTCCTGACTTTC. Protein sequence: CASSFGGHEGANVLTF. The full variable domain, with the rest looked up from reference TRBV5-4 and TRBJ2-6, is ETGVTQSPTHLIKTRGQQVTLRCSSQSGHNTVSWYQQALGQGPQFIFQYYREEENGRGNFPPRFSGLQFPNYSSELNVNALELDDSALYLCASSFGGHEGANVLTFGAGSRLTVL.

CDR3 sequence: CASSQDRLADTDTQYF. In DNA form, the CDR3 reads TGCGCCAGCAGCCAAGACCGACTAGCGGATACAGATACGCAGTATTTT. The rearrangement uses TRBV4-3 and TRBJ2-3; 9 bases map to TRBD2. This CDR3 is 16 amino acids long. Germline lookup yields CDR1 LGHNA and CDR2 YSLEER. J gave up 3 bases and V 0 bases, and 4 bases lay outside the gene matches.

Many counts were recorded for this clonotype. The chain employs TRBV28 and TRBJ1-1; 8 nucleotides align to TRBD1. J lost 6 bases, V lost 7 bases, and 7 bases had no gene match. The germline gives CDR1 MDHEN, CDR2 SYDVKM. The CDR3 length is 13 residues. The CDR3 nucleotides read TGTGCCAGCACCATTCAGGGGGCGGCTGAAGCTTTCTTT. It is translated as CASTIQGAAEAFF.

This clonotype was counted ten times or more. The rearrangement joins TRBV6-5 to TRBJ1-6; D remains unclear. Deletions cut 8 bases from V and 7 bases from J, with 12 bases between. The germline CDR1 and CDR2 sequences are MNHEY and SVGAGI. The CDR3 totals 13 residues. The CDR3 region is CASRYDGNSPLHF. The CDR3 region has the DNA TGTGCCAGCCGATATGACGGGAATTCACCCCTCCACTTT.

With respect to this clonotype: Just one base apart from a much larger clone, this may be a read error. CDR3 sequence reads: CASSLRDIDQPQHF. The CDR3 region has the DNA TGTGCCAGCAGTTTAAGGGACATCGATCAGCCCCAGCATTTT. This chain joins TRBV12-3 or TRBV12-4 and TRBJ1-5; D possibly corresponds to TRBD1 (6 bases). The CDR3 runs 14 residues. The germline V and J ends were trimmed by 2 bases and 5 bases, with 10 bases remaining between them.

This clonotype has just a few counts. The rearrangement links TRBV4-3 to TRBJ2-5; D uncertain. Trimming removed 4 bases at V and 2 bases at J, with 14 bases between. This CDR3 has 15 amino acids. Germline V gene data show CDR1 as LGHNA and CDR2 as YSLEER. The CDR3 region has the DNA TGCGCCAGCAGCCCCCACGATGGTAGACAAGAGACCCAGTACTTC. Encoded protein: CASSPHDGRQETQYF.

The sample holds many counts of this clonotype. The rearrangement uses TRBV7-9 and TRBJ1-1; D ambiguous. Trimming removed 5 bases at V and 3 bases at J, with 4 bases between. Germline V gene sequence: CDR1 SEHNR, CDR2 FQNEAQ (reference sequence). This CDR3 is built from 11 residues. CDR3 residues: CASSPYTEAFF. The CDR3, as DNA: TGTGCCAGCAGCCCCTACACTGAAGCTTTCTTT.

The chain combines TRBV4-3 with TRBJ1-4, with 7 positions matching TRBD1. The CDR3 has 15 residues. Germline-derived CDR1 and CDR2 are LGHNA and YSLEER. The J segment lost 4 bases and the V segment lost 4 bases, leaving 6 bases of the junction unmatched. CDR3 amino acids: CASSPRDRSNEKLFF. The DNA for the CDR3 is TGCGCCAGCAGCCCCCGGGACAGAAGTAATGAAAAACTGTTTTTT.

Many counts were recorded for this clonotype. V and J are TRBV7-2 and TRBJ2-5, with D perhaps matching TRBD2 (5 bases). Germline V gene sequence: CDR1 SGHTA, CDR2 FQGNSA. Trimming cost V 3 bases and J 1 base, with 15 bases left between them. The CDR3 sequence is 16 residues long. The CDR3 DNA reads as TGTGCCAGCAGCTTTAAAAGCGGAAGCCTCCAAGAGACCCAGTACTTC. Translating gives CASSFKSGSLQETQYF.

Ten or more counts support this clonotype. V is TRBV4-2 and J is TRBJ2-1; 9 bases are a match to TRBD2. After removal of 8 bases from V and 2 bases from J, the junction contained 4 bases not matched to a gene. The germline V gene encodes CDR1 LGHNA and CDR2 YNFKEQ. There are 14 residues in the CDR3. The CDR3 sequence: CASGRGGPYNEQFF. The CDR3 DNA follows: TGTGCCAGCGGGCGGGGGGGCCCCTACAATGAGCAGTTCTTC.

This clonotype was counted ten times or more. This chain connects TRBV5-1 to TRBJ2-1, with D hard to call. The CDR3 is 17 residues long. The germline gives CDR1 SGHRS, CDR2 YFSETQ. V shed 4 bases and J shed 0 bases, with 17 bases lying between them. The CDR3 nucleotides are TGCGCCAGCAGCCCAGAAGGCGCAGCGAGCTCCTACAATGAGCAGTTCTTC. This encodes CASSPEGAASSYNEQFF.

This clonotype was counted many times. The gene calls are TRBV7-2 and TRBJ1-5; D gene ambiguous. V was shortened by 1 base and J by 6 bases, with 4 bases between the two germline ends. The CDR3 covers 12 residues. Germline CDR1 is SGHTA and CDR2 is FQGNSA. CDR3 DNA sequence: TGTGCCAGCAGCTTAGGCCCTCAGCCCCAGCATTTT. It translates to CASSLGPQPQHF.

This clonotype was seen a few times. Being one base from a much bigger clone, this may be a read error. The genes are TRBV12-3 or TRBV12-4 and TRBJ1-5; D unclear. This CDR3 spans 13 amino acids. Between the trimmed V and J ends, which lost 7 bases and 0 bases, there was a span of 7 bases. This chain's CDR3 is CASTRDSNQPQHF. The CDR3, as DNA: TGTGCCAGCACCCGGGATAGCAATCAGCCCCAGCATTTT.

This clonotype was found a few times. The genes are TRBV19 and TRBJ1-1; no clear D gene. This CDR3 has 15 residues. The ends were cut back, 3 bases at V and 0 bases at J, with 11 bases in the middle. The germline CDR1 and CDR2 sequences are LNHDA and SQIVND (reference sequence). In DNA form, the CDR3 reads TGTGCCAGTAGTATCCTGGGTCAGTTGAACACTGAAGCTTTCTTT. Its protein is CASSILGQLNTEAFF.

This clonotype was observed many times. The rearrangement joins TRBV12-3 or TRBV12-4 to TRBJ2-7, with unresolved D. Deletions cut 3 bases from V and 7 bases from J, with 7 bases between. The CDR3 runs 11 residues. The CDR3, as DNA: TGTGCCAGCAGTTTTTATGGGGAGCAGTACTTC. It specifies CASSFYGEQYF.

This clonotype was counted at least ten times. This chain connects TRBV7-9 to TRBJ1-2; D call uncertain. Trimming removed 5 bases at V and 0 bases at J, with 10 bases between. Germline CDR1 SEHNR, CDR2 FQNEAQ (reference sequence). There are 14 residues in the CDR3. CDR3 residues: CASSQRGTNYGYTF. The CDR3 DNA reads as TGTGCCAGCAGCCAACGGGGTACTAACTATGGCTACACCTTC.

This clonotype was counted ten times or more. The J gene is TRBJ2-2, the V gene TRBV6-5; TRBD1 agrees at 10 bases. The CDR3 is 16 residues long. V was clipped by 5 bases and J by 2 bases; unmatched bases: 5. Germline V CDR1 and CDR2: MNHEY, SVGAGI. This chain's CDR3 is CASSRGQGPNTGELFF. The CDR3 DNA reads as TGTGCCAGCAGTCGGGGACAGGGGCCCAACACCGGGGAGCTGTTTTTT.

Points on this clonotype: This may arise from a read error, as a much more abundant clone is one base away. This chain uses TRBV7-2 with TRBJ1-1; D uncertain. The V gene's germline CDR1 is SGHTA and CDR2 FQGNSA. This CDR3 has 13 amino acids. V lost 2 bases and J lost 1, with 5 bases in between. In nucleotides, the CDR3 is TGTGCCAGCAGCTTACTGGGGAACACTGAAGCTTTCTTT. Amino acids: CASSLLGNTEAFF.